One and the same sample provided the 2 T cell receptor beta chains below, sequenced in a study of T cell responses to AZD1222 COVID-19 vaccine. Assay used: immunoSEQ multiplex PCR; TCRdb lists only in-frame clones, some missing. The table includes 90,000 to 130,000 clones, 80% to 85% detected once. The specimen was peripheral blood, collected on day 0 of AZD1222 vaccination. Receptors were obtained from an adult in good health.

The chain uses TRBV4-3 and TRBJ2-2; TRBD2 matches 14 bases. The CDR3 has 21 residues. The V gene end was trimmed by 0 bases and the J gene end by 4 bases; junction bases not matched to a gene: 13. Per the germline V gene, CDR1 is LGHNA and CDR2 is YSLEER. Here the CDR3 reads CASSQDSPGLAGAWSTGELFF. CDR3 in DNA: TGCGCCAGCAGCCAAGATTCTCCGGGACTAGCGGGAGCTTGGAGCACCGGGGAGCTGTTTTTT.

The chain joins TRBV5-4 to TRBJ2-1; D not certain. V dropped 2 bases and J dropped 2 bases, with 5 bases sitting between them. CDR3 size: 13 residues. Germline CDR1 reads SGHNT; CDR2 reads YYREEE (reference sequence). CDR3 loop: CASSFEPYNEQFF. CDR3 in DNA: TGTGCCAGCAGCTTCGAACCCTACAATGAGCAGTTCTTC.